The source of this T cell receptor beta chain is a study of a mutant IDH1 vaccine in newly diagnosed glioma. The wider study: Patients had received radiotherapy, temozolomide, or both previously, most receiving both.

Indicated time point: week 35, safety follow-up. All doses held 300 ug of mutant IDH1 20-mer peptide, with topical imiquimod. The ends were cut back, 4 bases at V and 5 bases at J, with 13 bases in the middle. There are 14 residues in the CDR3. The germline V gene encodes CDR1 SGHNT and CDR2 YYREEE (reference sequence). Sequenced by immunoSEQ multiplex PCR; TCRdb stores in-frame clones only, minus some. Of fewer than 30,000 clones in the sample, approximately 87% were seen once. On this clone itself: What it recognizes is unknown.

Sequencing was performed on PBMCs, taken from a glioma patient whose treatment included an IDH1 peptide vaccine. This TCR derives from a man aged 25-40 years with glioma. V gene TRBV5-4 combines with J gene TRBJ2-1, with D hard to call. CDR3 region: CASSPNGPNNEQFF. CDR3 nucleotide sequence: TGTGCCAGCAGCCCCAATGGACCAAACAATGAGCAGTTCTTC. Using reference TRBV5-4 and TRBJ2-1 for the parts outside the CDR3, the full variable domain is ETGVTQSPTHLIKTRGQQVTLRCSSQSGHNTVSWYQQALGQGPQFIFQYYREEENGRGNFPPRFSGLQFPNYSSELNVNALELDDSALYLCASSPNGPNNEQFFGPGTRLTVL.